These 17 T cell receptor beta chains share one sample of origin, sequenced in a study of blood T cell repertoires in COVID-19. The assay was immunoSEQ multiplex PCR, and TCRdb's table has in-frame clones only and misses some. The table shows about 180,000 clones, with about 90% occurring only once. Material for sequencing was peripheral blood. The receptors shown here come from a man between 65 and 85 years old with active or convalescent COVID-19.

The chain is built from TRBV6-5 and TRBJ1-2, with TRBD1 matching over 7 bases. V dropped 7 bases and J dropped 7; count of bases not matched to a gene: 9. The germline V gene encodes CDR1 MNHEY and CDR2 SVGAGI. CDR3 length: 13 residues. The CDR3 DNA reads TGTGCCAGCACCACAGGGGTTAGTGGTGGCTACACCTTC. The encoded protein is CASTTGVSGGYTF.

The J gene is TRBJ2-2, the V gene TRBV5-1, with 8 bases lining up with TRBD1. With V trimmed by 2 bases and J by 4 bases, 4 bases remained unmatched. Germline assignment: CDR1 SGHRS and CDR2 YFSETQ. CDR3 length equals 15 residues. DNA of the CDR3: TGCGCCAGCAGCTTCAGGGGGCAGGTCACCGGGGAGCTGTTTTTT. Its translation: CASSFRGQVTGELFF. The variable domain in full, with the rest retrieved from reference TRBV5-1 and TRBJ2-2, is KAGVTQTPRYLIKTRGQQVTLSCSPISGHRSVSWYQQTPGQGLQFLFEYFSETQRNKGNFPGRFSGRQFSNSRSEMNVSTLELGDSALYLCASSFRGQVTGELFFGEGSRLTVL.

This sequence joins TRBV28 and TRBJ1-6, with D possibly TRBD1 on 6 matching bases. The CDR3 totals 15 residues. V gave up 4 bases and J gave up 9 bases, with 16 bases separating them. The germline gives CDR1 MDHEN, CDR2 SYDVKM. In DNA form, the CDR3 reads TGTGCCAGCAGTTCGGCAGGGGACCAGGGTTCACCCCTCCACTTT. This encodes CASSSAGDQGSPLHF.

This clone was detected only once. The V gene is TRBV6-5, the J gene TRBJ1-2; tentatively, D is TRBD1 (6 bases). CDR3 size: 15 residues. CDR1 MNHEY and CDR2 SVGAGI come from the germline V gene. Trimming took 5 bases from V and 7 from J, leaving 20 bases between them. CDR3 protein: CASSSDHRAAPGYTF. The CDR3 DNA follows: TGTGCCAGCAGTAGCGATCACAGGGCGGCTCCTGGCTACACCTTC.

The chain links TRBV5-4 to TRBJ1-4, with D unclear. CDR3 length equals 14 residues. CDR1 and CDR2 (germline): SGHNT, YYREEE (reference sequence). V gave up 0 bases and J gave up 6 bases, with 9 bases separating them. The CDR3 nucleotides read TGTGCCAGCAGCTTGGGTGCGTTGGATGAAAAACTGTTTTTT. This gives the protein CASSLGALDEKLFF.

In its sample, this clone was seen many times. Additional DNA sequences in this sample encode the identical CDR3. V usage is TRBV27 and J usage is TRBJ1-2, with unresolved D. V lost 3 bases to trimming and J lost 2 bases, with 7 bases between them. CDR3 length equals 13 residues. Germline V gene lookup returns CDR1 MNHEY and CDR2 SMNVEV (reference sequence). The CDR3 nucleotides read TGTGCCAGCAGTTTGAGGGAAAACTATGGCTACACCTTC. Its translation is CASSLRENYGYTF.

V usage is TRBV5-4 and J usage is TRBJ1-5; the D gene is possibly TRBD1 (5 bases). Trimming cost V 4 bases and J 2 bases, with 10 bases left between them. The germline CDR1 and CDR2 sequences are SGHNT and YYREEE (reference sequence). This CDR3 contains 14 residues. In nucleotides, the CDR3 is TGTGCCAGCAGCCTTGGGGGGGGCAATCAGCCCCAGCATTTT. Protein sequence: CASSLGGGNQPQHF.

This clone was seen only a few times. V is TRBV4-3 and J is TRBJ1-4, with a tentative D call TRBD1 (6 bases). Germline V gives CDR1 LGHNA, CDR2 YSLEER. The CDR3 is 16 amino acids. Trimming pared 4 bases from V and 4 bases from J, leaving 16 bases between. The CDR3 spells CASSRAKTGNNEKLFF. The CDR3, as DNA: TGCGCCAGCAGCCGAGCAAAGACAGGAAATAATGAAAAACTGTTTTTT.

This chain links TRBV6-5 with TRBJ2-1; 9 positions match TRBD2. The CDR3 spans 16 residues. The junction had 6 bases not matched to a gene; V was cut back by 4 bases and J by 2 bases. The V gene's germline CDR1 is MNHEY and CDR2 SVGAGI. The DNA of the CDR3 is TGTGCCAGCAGTTCGCTAGCGGGGACCACCTACAATGAGCAGTTCTTC. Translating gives CASSSLAGTTYNEQFF.

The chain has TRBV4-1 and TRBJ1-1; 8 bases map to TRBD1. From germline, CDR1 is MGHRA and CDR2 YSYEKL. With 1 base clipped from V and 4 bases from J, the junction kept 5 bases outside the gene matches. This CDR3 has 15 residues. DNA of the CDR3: TGCGCCAGCAGCCAAGGGCAGGGGGCGAGCACTGAAGCTTTCTTT. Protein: CASSQGQGASTEAFF.

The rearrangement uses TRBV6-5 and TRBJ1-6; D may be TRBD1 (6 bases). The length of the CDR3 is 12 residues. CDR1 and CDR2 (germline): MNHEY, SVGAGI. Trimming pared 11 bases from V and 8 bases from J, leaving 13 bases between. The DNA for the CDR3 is TGTGCCGTCCGACACAGGGATTCACCCCTCCACTTT. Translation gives CAVRHRDSPLHF.

CDR3 sequence (DNA): TGTGCCAGCACTCGCACCGTGGGCGCTAACTATGGCTACACCTTC. It yields the protein CASTRTVGANYGYTF. The chain combines TRBV7-9 with TRBJ1-2; D is unclear. Trimming shortened V by 7 bases and J by 0 bases, and 15 bases separated the two germline ends. This CDR3 is built from 15 residues. Germline CDR1 and CDR2: SEHNR and FQNEAQ (reference sequence).

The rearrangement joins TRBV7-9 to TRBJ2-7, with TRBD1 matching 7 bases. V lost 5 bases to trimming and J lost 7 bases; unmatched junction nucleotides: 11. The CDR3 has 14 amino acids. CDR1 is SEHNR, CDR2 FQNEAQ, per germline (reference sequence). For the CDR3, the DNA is TGTGCCAGCAGCCGAGGGGGCGGTTCGCGAGAGCAGTACTTC. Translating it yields CASSRGGGSREQYF.

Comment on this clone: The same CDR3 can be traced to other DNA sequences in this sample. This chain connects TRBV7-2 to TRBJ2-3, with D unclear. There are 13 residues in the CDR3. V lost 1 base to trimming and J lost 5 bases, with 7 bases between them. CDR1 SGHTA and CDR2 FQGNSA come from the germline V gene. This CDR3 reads CASSLGLRDTQYF. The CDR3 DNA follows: TGTGCCAGCAGCTTAGGGTTGAGAGATACGCAGTATTTT.

The CDR3: CATSRDVSYEQYF. CDR3 bases: TGTGCCACCAGCAGAGACGTCTCCTACGAGCAGTACTTC. The chain couples TRBV15 to TRBJ2-7; D call uncertain. V lost 0 bases and J 0 bases, leaving 3 bases between the germline ends. Germline V gene sequence: CDR1 LNHNV, CDR2 YYDKDF (reference sequence). CDR3 size: 13 residues. The full variable domain, with the rest looked up from reference TRBV15 and TRBJ2-7, is DAMVIQNPRYQVTQFGKPVTLSCSQTLNHNVMYWYQQKSSQAPKLLFHYYDKDFNNEADTPDNFQSRRPNTSFCFLDIRSPGLGDTAMYLCATSRDVSYEQYFGPGTRLTVT.

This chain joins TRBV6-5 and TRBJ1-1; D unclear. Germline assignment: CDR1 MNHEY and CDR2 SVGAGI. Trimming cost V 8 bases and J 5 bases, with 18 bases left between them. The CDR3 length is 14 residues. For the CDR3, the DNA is TGTGCCAGCCGCGCCTGGGAGGGCCATACTGAAGCTTTCTTT. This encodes CASRAWEGHTEAFF.

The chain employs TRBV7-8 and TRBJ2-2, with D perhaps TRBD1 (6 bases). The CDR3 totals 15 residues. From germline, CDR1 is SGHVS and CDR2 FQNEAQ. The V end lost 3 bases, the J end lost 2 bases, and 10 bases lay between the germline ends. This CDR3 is CASSFWDTNTGELFF. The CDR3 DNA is TGTGCCAGCAGCTTTTGGGACACCAACACCGGGGAGCTGTTTTTT.